This T cell receptor beta chain was recovered during a study of post-analysis software for immune sequencing data. In germline, CDR1 is SGDLS, CDR2 YYNGEE. V was pared by 2 bases and J by 2 bases, with 13 bases between. The CDR3 spans 15 residues. Prepared libraries of TCR beta cDNA carried unique molecular identifiers. TCRdb re-derived calls from the PCR reads in MiXCR, one entry per CDR3 protein. This table has 650,000 to 850,000 distinct CDR3 sequences, roughly half appearing once. On this clonotype: Its matching antigen is unknown.

The study's findings and limits: Comparison of patients with controls showed 5 or 6 TRBV segments more frequent in patients, TRBV5-6, TRBV5-1 and TRBV20-1 among them. F measure grouped same-batch samples tightly together.

The specimen was blood. The chain joins TRBV9 to TRBJ2-5, with D maybe TRBD1 (7 bases). The sequence came from a girl aged 5 to 17 with multiple sclerosis. The DNA for the CDR3 is TGTGCCAGCAGCGTGCGACAGGGAGGACAAGAGACCCAGTACTTC. Its protein is CASSVRQGGQETQYF.